A few counts support the clone carrying this TCR beta chain. Its target is unknown. This same CDR3 is encoded by further DNA sequences in the sample. The sample comes from a study of shared clonotypes between healthy human individuals. The study, taken as a whole, reports: Several donors shared about 5% of their naive CD4 clonotypes.

The assay ran at deep level. Assay used: immunoSEQ multiplex PCR; TCRdb lists only in-frame clones, some missing. The sample gives millions of clones, 85% to 95% of which show up once; roughly 0.13% is in the top ten. CDR1 is MNHNY, CDR2 SVGAGI, per germline (reference sequence). The V segment lost 6 bases and the J segment 7 bases; nucleotides outside the gene matches: 0. The CDR3 extends over 13 amino acids. Source material: naive CD4+ T cells sorted from blood. Noted subset: CD45RA+ positively selected. The receptor comes from a man aged 18 to 30 in good health. The chain couples TRBV6-6 to TRBJ1-6; TRBD1 aligns across 10 bases. The DNA of the CDR3 is TGTGCCAGCAGGGACAGGGGGAATTCACCCCTCCACTTT. Its protein product is CASRDRGNSPLHF.